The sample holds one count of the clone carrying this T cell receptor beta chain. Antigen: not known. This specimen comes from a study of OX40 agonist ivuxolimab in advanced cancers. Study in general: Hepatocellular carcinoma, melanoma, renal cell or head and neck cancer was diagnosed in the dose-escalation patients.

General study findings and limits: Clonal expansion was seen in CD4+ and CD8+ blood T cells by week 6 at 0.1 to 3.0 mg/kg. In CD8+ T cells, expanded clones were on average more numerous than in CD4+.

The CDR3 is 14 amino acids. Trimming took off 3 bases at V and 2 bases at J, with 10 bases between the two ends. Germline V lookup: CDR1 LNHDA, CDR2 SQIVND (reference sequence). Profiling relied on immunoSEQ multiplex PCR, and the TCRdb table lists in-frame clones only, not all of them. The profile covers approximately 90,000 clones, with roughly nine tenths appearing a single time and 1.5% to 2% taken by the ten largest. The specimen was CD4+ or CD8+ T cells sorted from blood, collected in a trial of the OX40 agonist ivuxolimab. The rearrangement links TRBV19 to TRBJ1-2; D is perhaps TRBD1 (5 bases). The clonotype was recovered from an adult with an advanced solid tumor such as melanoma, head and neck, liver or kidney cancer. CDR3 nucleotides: TGTGCCAGTAGTATTTCCCGGGGGAACTATGGCTACACCTTC. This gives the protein CASSISRGNYGYTF.